This entry is about one TCR beta chain. What it binds is unknown. TCRdb's table, derived via immunoSEQ multiplex PCR, lists solely in-frame clones and lacks some. The sample shows approximately 180,000 clones, around nine tenths of them seen only once. These data originate in a study of T cell responses to AZD1222 COVID-19 vaccine. Broader study findings: Mostly white British, mostly female donors; authors suggested clonal diversity may be underestimated.

Here the sequenced sample was peripheral blood, taken on day 0 of AZD1222 vaccination. The receptor was derived from an adult in good health.

CDR3: CASSLAGSNTEAFF. The CDR3 nucleotides read TGCGCCAGCAGCTTAGCAGGTTCGAACACTGAAGCTTTCTTT. The chain employs TRBV5-1 and TRBJ1-1; D unresolved. Germline assignment: CDR1 SGHRS and CDR2 YFSETQ. CDR3 length: 14 residues. The ends were cut back, 2 bases at V and 1 base at J, with 9 bases in the middle.